The 4 T cell receptor beta chains in this list originate from one sample, sequenced in a study of T cells in Graves' hyperthyroidism and ophthalmopathy. The source material, RNA transcripts, was used to amplify TCR beta CDR3 regions. HTBI primers were used for first-round RT-PCR of the TCR CDR3. Via MiXCR, TCRdb re-called the multiplex PCR reads, giving one row per CDR3 protein. The table records 250,000 or so distinct CDR3 sequences, roughly 17% of them present only once. The specimen was blood. The receptors stem from a young woman with Graves' ophthalmopathy.

This clonotype has ten or more counts. The J gene is TRBJ2-3, the V gene TRBV7-8; 7 bases line up with TRBD1. This CDR3 comprises 15 residues. Germline V gene data show CDR1 as SGHVS and CDR2 as FQNEAQ. The V segment lost 5 bases and the J segment 2 bases; nucleotides outside the gene matches: 7. The CDR3 nucleotides read TGTGCCAGCAGCACAGGGGCTAGCCTCACAGATACGCAGTATTTT. This sequence encodes CASSTGASLTDTQYF.

This clonotype was seen at least ten times. J is TRBJ2-3 and V is TRBV6-1; TRBD2 aligns across 13 bases. The ends lost 1 base at V and 2 bases at J; junction bases unmatched: 9. This CDR3 contains 19 residues. The germline CDR1 and CDR2 sequences are MNHNS and SASEGT. The DNA for the CDR3 is TGTGCCAGCAGTGAAGAGGTCGGGGGACTAGCGGGGCCCACAGATACGCAGTATTTT. Translated: CASSEEVGGLAGPTDTQYF.

The sample holds a few counts of this clonotype. J is TRBJ1-2 and V is TRBV25-1; D unresolved. This CDR3 is built from 13 residues. The V gene lost 5 bases and the J gene lost 0 bases, with 7 bases spanning the gap. Per the germline V gene, CDR1 is MGHDK and CDR2 is SYGVNS. CDR3 protein: CASSSDANYGYTF. CDR3 bases: TGTGCCAGCAGTTCGGATGCTAACTATGGCTACACCTTC.

In this sample, this clonotype turned up a few times. The chain is built from TRBV3-1 and TRBJ1-3; no firm D call. This CDR3 comprises 16 residues. The V end was cut by 4 bases, the J end by 4 bases, with 17 bases between. The germline gives CDR1 LGHDT, CDR2 YNNKEL (reference sequence). The CDR3 reads CASSPRGSASGNTIYF. The DNA of the CDR3 is TGTGCCAGCAGCCCCCGAGGGTCCGCTTCAGGAAACACCATATATTTT.